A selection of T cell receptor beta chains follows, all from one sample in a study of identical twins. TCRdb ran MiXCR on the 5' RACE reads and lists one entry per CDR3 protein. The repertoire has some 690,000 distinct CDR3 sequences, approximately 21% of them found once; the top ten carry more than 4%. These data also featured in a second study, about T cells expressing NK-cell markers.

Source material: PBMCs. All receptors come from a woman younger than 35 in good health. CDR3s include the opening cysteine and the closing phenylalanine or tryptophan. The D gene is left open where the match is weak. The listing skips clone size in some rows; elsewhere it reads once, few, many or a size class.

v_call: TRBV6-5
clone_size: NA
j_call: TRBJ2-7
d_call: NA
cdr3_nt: TGTGCCAGCAGTTATGCCCAGGGCGTGTGGAACGAGCAGTACTTC
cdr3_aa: CASSYAQGVWNEQYF

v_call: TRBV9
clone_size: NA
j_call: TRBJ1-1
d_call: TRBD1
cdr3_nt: TGTGCCAGCAGAAATCCGGGACAGGGCTCTGAAGCTTTCTTT
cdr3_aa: CASRNPGQGSEAFF

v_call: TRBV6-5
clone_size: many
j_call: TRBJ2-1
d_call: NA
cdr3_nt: TGTGCCAGCACCCACTACAATGAGCAGTTCTTC
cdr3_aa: CASTHYNEQFF

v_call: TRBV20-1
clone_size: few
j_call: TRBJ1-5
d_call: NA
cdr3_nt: TGCAGTGCCTCGAGGGGGGACAATCAGCCCCAGCATTTT
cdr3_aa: CSASRGDNQPQHF

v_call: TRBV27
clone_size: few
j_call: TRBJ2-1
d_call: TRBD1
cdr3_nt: TGTGCCAGCAGCCAAACAGGGGTCGAGCAGTTCTTC
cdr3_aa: CASSQTGVEQFF

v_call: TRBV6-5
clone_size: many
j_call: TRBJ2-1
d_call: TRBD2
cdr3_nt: TGTGCCAGCAGAGATGGGACTATGCAGTTCTTC
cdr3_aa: CASRDGTMQFF

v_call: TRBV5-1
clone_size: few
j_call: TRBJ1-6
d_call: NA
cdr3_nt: TGCGCCAGCAGCTTGGGACAGAATTTTAATTCACCCCTCCACTTT
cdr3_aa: CASSLGQNFNSPLHF

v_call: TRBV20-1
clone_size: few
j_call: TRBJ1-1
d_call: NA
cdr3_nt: TGCAGTGCTAGAGAGGACTGGAACACTGAAGCTTTCTTT
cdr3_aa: CSAREDWNTEAFF

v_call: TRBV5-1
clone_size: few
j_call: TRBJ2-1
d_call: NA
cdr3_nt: TGCGCCAGCAGCTGGGCGGGGCTTAATGTCCATGAGCAGTTCTTC
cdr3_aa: CASSWAGLNVHEQFF

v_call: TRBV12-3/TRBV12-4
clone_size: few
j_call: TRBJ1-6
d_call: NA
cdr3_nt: TGTGCCAGCAGTAAGGTTGTCGGACAGAAGAATTCACCCCTCCACTTT
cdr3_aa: CASSKVVGQKNSPLHF

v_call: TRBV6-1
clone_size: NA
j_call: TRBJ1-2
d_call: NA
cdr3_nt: TGTGCCAGCAGACCAGGACGGGAAGTCTATGGCTACACCTTC
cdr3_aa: CASRPGREVYGYTF

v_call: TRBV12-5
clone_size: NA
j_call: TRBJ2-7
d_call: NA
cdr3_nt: TGTGCTAGTGCCCCACCCGGGTTCTACGAGCAGTACTTC
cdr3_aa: CASAPPGFYEQYF

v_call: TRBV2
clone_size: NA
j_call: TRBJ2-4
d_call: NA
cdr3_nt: TGTGCCACCCTCAGGGGGACTGCAAACATTCAGTACTTC
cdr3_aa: CATLRGTANIQYF

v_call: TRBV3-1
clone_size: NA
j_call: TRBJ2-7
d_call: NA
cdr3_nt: TGTGCCAGCAGCCAAGGGACGGGCACCTACGAGCAGTACTTC
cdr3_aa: CASSQGTGTYEQYF

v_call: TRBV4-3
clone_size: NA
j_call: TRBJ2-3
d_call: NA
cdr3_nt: TGCGCCAGCAGCCCGGGGAGTATGGCTAGCACAGATACGCTATATTTT
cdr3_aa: CASSPGSMASTDTLYF

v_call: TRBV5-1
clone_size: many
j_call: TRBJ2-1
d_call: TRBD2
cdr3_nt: TGTGCCAGCAGCTTGGGGCTAGCGGGGGAGCAGTTCTTC
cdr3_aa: CASSLGLAGEQFF

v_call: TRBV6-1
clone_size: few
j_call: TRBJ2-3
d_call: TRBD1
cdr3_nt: TGTGCCAGGCGAGGGACAGGGGGCAGGGATACGCAGTATTTT
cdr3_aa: CARRGTGGRDTQYF

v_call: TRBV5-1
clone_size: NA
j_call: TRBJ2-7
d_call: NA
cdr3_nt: TGCGCCAGCAGCTCCTTCGCCGGGGACTCGTACGAGCAGTACTTC
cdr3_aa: CASSSFAGDSYEQYF

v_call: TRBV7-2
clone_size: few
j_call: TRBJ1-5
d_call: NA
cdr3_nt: TGTGCCAGCAGCGCGAGAATTAATCAGCCCCAGCATTTT
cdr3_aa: CASSARINQPQHF

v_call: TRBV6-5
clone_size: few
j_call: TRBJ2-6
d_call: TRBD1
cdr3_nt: TGTGCCAGCAGTTACGTGGGGACAGGGACGTCTGGGGCCAACGTCCTGACTTTC
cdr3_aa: CASSYVGTGTSGANVLTF

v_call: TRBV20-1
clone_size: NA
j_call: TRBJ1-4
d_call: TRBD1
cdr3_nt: TGCAGTGCAAAGCGCGGACAGGCTCGGGAAAAACTGTTTTTT
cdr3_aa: CSAKRGQAREKLFF

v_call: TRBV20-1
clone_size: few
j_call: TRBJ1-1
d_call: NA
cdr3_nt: TGCAGTGCTAGAGATGAAGGGGGAAGTAGGACTGAAGCTTTCTTT
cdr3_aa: CSARDEGGSRTEAFF